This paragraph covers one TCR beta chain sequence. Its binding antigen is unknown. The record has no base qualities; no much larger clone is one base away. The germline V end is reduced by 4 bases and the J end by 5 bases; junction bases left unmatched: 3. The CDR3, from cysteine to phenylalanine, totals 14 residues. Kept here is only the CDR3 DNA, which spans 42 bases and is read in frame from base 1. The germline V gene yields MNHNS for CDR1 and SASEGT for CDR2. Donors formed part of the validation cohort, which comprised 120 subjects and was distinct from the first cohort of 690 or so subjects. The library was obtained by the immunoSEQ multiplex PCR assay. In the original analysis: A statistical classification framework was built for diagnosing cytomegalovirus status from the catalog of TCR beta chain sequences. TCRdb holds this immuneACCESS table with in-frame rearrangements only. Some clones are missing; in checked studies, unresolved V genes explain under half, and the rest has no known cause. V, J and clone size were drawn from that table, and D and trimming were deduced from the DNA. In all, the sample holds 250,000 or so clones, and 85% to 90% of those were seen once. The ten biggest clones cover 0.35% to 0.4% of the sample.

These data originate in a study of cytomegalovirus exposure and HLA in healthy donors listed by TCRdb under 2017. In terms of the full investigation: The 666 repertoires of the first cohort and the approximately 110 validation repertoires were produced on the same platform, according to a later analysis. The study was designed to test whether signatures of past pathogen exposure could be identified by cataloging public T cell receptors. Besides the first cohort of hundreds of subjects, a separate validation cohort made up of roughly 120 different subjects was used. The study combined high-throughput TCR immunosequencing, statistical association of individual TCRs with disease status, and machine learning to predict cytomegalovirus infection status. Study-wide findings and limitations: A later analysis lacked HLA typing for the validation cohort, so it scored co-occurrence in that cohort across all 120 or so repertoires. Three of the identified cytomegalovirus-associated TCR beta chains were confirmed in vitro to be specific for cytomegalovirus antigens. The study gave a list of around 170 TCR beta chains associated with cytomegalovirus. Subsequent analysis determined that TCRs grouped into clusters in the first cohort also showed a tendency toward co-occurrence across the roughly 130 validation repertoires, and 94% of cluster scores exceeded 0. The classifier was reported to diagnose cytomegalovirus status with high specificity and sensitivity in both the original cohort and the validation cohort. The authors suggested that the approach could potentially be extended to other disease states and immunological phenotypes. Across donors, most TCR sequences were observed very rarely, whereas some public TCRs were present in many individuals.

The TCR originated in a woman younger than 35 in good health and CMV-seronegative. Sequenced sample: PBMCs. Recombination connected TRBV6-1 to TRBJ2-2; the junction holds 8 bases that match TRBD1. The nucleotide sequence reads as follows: TGTGCCAGCAGTGGGCGACAGGGGACCGGGGAGCTGTTTTTT. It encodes CASSGRQGTGELFF.